This is a list of T cell receptor beta chains from one sample in a study of blood T cells in healthy people across ages. One entry per CDR3 protein, called by TCRdb with MiXCR from the 5' RACE reads. Of hundreds of thousands of distinct CDR3 sequences listed, more than 20% are singletons. The sample comprised blood. These receptors were taken from a man between 70 and 80 years old in good health. Both conserved end residues are part of each CDR3. Size is stated for part of the rows, as once, few or many counts, or as a class when the clone is expanded.

TRBV12-3/TRBV12-4 | many | CASSSDRTEVSYNEQFF
TRBV15 | . | CATSRASEGNTIYF
TRBV5-1 | . | CASSSPSGIPYQETQYF
TRBV4-3 | . | CASSQDGTQNTEAFF
TRBV3-1 | many | CASSNGRGNEQYF
TRBV20-1 | few | CSARRTENIQYF
TRBV4-3 | . | CASSQDLAAYNSPLHF
TRBV24-1 | . | CASLGGEAFF
TRBV2 | few | CASSHDRGGNEQFF
TRBV4-1 | . | CASSQDGADTDTQYF
TRBV19 | . | CASSTPTGDTGELFF
TRBV14 | . | CASSRKTLPLKDINGQFF
TRBV6-5 | . | CASSYSTGGHRGETQYF
TRBV7-2 | . | CASSLEWRERPDEQYF
TRBV28 | many | CASRPLVVPKFLEQYF
TRBV10-3 | . | CAISEGVTGELFF
TRBV29-1 | once | CSAGSGTNEKLFF
TRBV20-1 | . | CSARRQAGGNQPQHF
TRBV20-1 | once | CSARGSSGNQETQYF
TRBV2 | few | CASEDTNTGELFF
TRBV7-3 | few | CASSARAGERNTQYF
TRBV2 | few | CASTAKGKKSGELFF
TRBV3-1 | . | CASSQDRETTVSWEQFF